These T cell receptor beta chains were read from a single sample in a study of blood T cell repertoires in COVID-19. Generated by immunoSEQ multiplex PCR, the TCRdb table keeps only in-frame clones and is missing some. The sample has a few hundred thousand clones; 80% are singletons. Input material: peripheral blood. These receptors all stem from a woman aged 70 to 79 with acute or convalescent COVID-19. The CDR3 runs from the conserved cysteine through the conserved F or W. D genes are given only for firm matches. A clone size is listed for some rows: how often the clone was seen (once, few, many), or a class if it is expanded.

d_call,j_call,clone_size,v_call,cdr3_nt,cdr3_aa
TRBD2,TRBJ2-7,.,TRBV5-1,TGCGCCAGCAGCTTGACTAGCGGGGGTTCGGCCGGCAGATCGGGGTACGAGCAGTACTTC,CASSLTSGGSAGRSGYEQYF
.,TRBJ2-2,few,TRBV6-5,TGTGCCAGCAGTCGGGTCACCGGGGAGCTGTTTTTT,CASSRVTGELFF
TRBD1,TRBJ2-5,.,TRBV18,TGTGCCAGCTCACCCAATGGACAGGGCGGGTTTGGAGAGACCCAGTACTTC,CASSPNGQGGFGETQYF
TRBD1,TRBJ1-6,few,TRBV7-2,TGTGCCAGCAGCACCTACGGACAGGGCGGGTCACCCCTCCACTTT,CASSTYGQGGSPLHF
.,TRBJ2-3,.,TRBV5-1,TGCGCCAGCAGCTTGGCTACTAGCACAGATACGCAGTATTTT,CASSLATSTDTQYF
.,TRBJ2-1,.,TRBV10-3,TGTGCCATCAGTGAAGGCGGGGGCCTCATTAACAATGAGCAGTTCTTC,CAISEGGGLINNEQFF
TRBD1,TRBJ2-1,.,TRBV10-3,TGTGCCATCAATGGACAGGGGGTTGGACAATGGGAGCAGTTCTTC,CAINGQGVGQWEQFF
.,TRBJ1-1,.,TRBV5-1,TGCGCCAGCAGCTTGCGTATCGGGGGGAACACTGAAGCTTTCTTT,CASSLRIGGNTEAFF
.,TRBJ2-5,.,TRBV5-6,TGTGCCAGCAGCTTTCGAGAGACCCAGTACTTC,CASSFRETQYF
TRBD2,TRBJ2-1,.,TRBV9,TGTGCCAGCAGCTCGACTAGCGGGGGGTTAGTGGGCAATGAGCAGTTCTTC,CASSSTSGGLVGNEQFF
.,TRBJ2-7,.,TRBV11-2,TGTGCCAGCAGCTTAGCGACAGTTTTATCCTACGAGCAGTACTTC,CASSLATVLSYEQYF
TRBD1,TRBJ2-3,.,TRBV5-5,TGTGCCAGCAGCTTGGAGGGACAGGGGGCAGATACGCAGTATTTT,CASSLEGQGADTQYF
TRBD2,TRBJ2-2,few,TRBV6-4,TGTGCCAGCAGTCTCGGGGGGTCTACCGGGGAGCTGTTTTTT,CASSLGGSTGELFF
TRBD1,TRBJ2-3,.,TRBV5-1,TGCGCCAGCAGCTTGGGGGCCCGGACAGGGATGGGGACAGATACGCAGTATTTT,CASSLGARTGMGTDTQYF
TRBD2,TRBJ2-2,.,TRBV6-5,TGTGCCAGCAGTTACTCGTCCAGCGGGGGCACCGGGGAGCTGTTTTTT,CASSYSSSGGTGELFF
.,TRBJ1-5,.,TRBV18,TGTGCCAGCTCCCTTATGGACAGCCGCAATCAGCCCCAGCATTTT,CASSLMDSRNQPQHF
TRBD2,TRBJ2-3,.,TRBV11-2,TGTGCCAGCAGCCCCCGGACTAGCGGCAAAGATACGCAGTATTTT,CASSPRTSGKDTQYF
TRBD1,TRBJ1-2,.,TRBV7-8,TGTGCCAGCAGCAGGGGACAGGGGACCTATGGCTACACCTTC,CASSRGQGTYGYTF
.,TRBJ2-2,.,TRBV3-1/TRBV3-2,TGTGCCAGCAGCCCCCCCGGCCGGGATACCGGGGAGCTGTTTTTT,CASSPPGRDTGELFF
.,TRBJ1-5,.,TRBV12-3/TRBV12-4,TGTGCCAGCAGTTTCCGGGGGAATCAGCCCCAGCATTTT,CASSFRGNQPQHF
TRBD1,TRBJ2-7,.,TRBV6-5,TGTGCCAGCAGTTACCGGGACAGGTCCTACGAGCAGTACTTC,CASSYRDRSYEQYF
TRBD1,TRBJ2-4,once,TRBV29-1,TGCAGCGGGGGGGGACAGGGAGACAACATTCAGTACTTC,CSGGGQGDNIQYF
TRBD1,TRBJ1-6,.,TRBV5-1,TGCGCCAGCAGCTTTGACAGGGGTAATTCACCCCTCCACTTT,CASSFDRGNSPLHF
.,TRBJ2-3,once,TRBV29-1,TGCAGCGTTGAGCAGAACACAGATACGCAGTATTTT,CSVEQNTDTQYF
.,TRBJ2-2,.,TRBV5-4,TGTGCCAGCAGCTTGGGGCCCGGGCAGGGAGGGAACACCGGGGAGCTGTTTTTT,CASSLGPGQGGNTGELFF
.,TRBJ2-1,.,TRBV7-2,TGTGCCAGCAGCTTAGATGCTGGCGGGACGACCTACAATGAGCAGTTCTTC,CASSLDAGGTTYNEQFF
TRBD1,TRBJ1-5,.,TRBV6-6,TGTGCCAGCAGTCCCAGGGGACAGGCACATCAGCCCCAGCATTTT,CASSPRGQAHQPQHF
.,TRBJ2-7,.,TRBV6-5,TGTGCCAGCAGTATCCGGGATCGGGACGAGCAGTACTTC,CASSIRDRDEQYF
TRBD2,TRBJ2-5,.,TRBV10-2,TGCGCCAGCAGTGACCGCCGTCAGCGGGGAGGTAACCAAGAGACCCAGTACTTC,CASSDRRQRGGNQETQYF
.,TRBJ2-2,.,TRBV6-5,TGTGCCAGCGCTAGACTTTACACCGGGGAGCTGTTTTTT,CASARLYTGELFF
.,TRBJ2-7,.,TRBV2,TGTGCCAGCAGTGCAACGACAACCTCCTACGAGCAGTACTTC,CASSATTTSYEQYF
.,TRBJ2-1,few,TRBV2,TGTGCCAGCAGTGCCGACAGCTCCTACAATGAGCAGTTCTTC,CASSADSSYNEQFF
.,TRBJ2-5,.,TRBV6-2/TRBV6-3,TGTGCCAGCAGTTACGGCAGGGGTTCTGCCCAAGAGACCCAGTACTTC,CASSYGRGSAQETQYF
.,TRBJ1-1,.,TRBV29-1,TGCAGCTTAGCTAAACAGGGGAACACTGAAGCTTTCTTT,CSLAKQGNTEAFF
TRBD2,TRBJ2-3,.,TRBV11-3,TGTGCCAGCAGCACCTCACACCGCGGGGGGGCAGATACGCAGTATTTT,CASSTSHRGGADTQYF
TRBD1,TRBJ2-7,.,TRBV5-1,TGCGCCAGCAGCCCCACAGGGGGGTCCTACGAGCAGTACTTC,CASSPTGGSYEQYF
TRBD1,TRBJ1-2,.,TRBV3-1/TRBV3-2,TGTGCCAGCAGCCATGGGACAGGGAGAGCTAACTATGGCTACACCTTC,CASSHGTGRANYGYTF
.,TRBJ2-5,.,TRBV27,TGTGCCAGCCAGGGTACAAGGAAGGGGTCCCAAGAGACCCAGTACTTC,CASQGTRKGSQETQYF
.,TRBJ1-2,.,TRBV14,TGTGCCAGCAGCCAGACAGAACTTAACTATGGCTACACCTTC,CASSQTELNYGYTF